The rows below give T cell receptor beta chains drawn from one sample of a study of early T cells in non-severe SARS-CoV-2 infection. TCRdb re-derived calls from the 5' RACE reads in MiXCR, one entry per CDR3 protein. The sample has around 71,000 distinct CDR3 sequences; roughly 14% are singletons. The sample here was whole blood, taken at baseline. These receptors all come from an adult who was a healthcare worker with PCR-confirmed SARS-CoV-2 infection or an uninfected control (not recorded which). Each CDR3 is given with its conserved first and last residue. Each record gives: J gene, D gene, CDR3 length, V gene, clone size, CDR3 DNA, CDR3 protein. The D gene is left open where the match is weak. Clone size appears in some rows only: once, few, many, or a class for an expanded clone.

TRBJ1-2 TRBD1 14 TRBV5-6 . TGTGCCAGCACACCCCAGGGGGCGCGGCGAGGCTACACCTTC CASTPQGARRGYTF
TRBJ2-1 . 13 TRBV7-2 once TGTGCCAGCAGCTTAGCGGGCCTCAATGAGCAGTTCTTC CASSLAGLNEQFF
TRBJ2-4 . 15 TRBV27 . TGTGCCAGCACCCAGTGGTCTGGGGGCAAAAACATTCAGTACTTC CASTQWSGGKNIQYF
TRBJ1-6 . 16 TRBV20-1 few TGCAGTGCTAGAGATTCAGGGAGTCGCTATAATTCACCCCTCCACTTT CSARDSGSRYNSPLHF
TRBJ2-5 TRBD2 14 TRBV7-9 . TGTGCCAGCAGCTGGGGGACTAGCGGAGAGACCCAGTACTTC CASSWGTSGETQYF
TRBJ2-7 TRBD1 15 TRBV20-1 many TGCAGTGCTAGAGAGGACAGGCTTTCTCCCTACGAGCAGTACTTC CSAREDRLSPYEQYF
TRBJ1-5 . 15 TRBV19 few TGTGCCAGTACCATTACCCACACTCAAGGTCAGCCCCAGCATTTT CASTITHTQGQPQHF
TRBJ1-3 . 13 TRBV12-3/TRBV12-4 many TGTGCCAGCCGTCGGAGCTCTGGAAACACCATATATTTT CASRRSSGNTIYF
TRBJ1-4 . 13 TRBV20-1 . TGCAGTGTTCTCAGGGGAACTAATGAAAAACTGTTTTTT CSVLRGTNEKLFF
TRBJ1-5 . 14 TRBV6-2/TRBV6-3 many TGTGCCAGCAGTCGAGAGGGGTACAATCAGCCCCAGCATTTT CASSREGYNQPQHF
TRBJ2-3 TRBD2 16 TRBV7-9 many TGTGCCAGCAGCTTAGGACTAGCGGGAACCACAGATACGCAGTATTTT CASSLGLAGTTDTQYF
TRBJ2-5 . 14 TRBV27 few TGTGCCAGCAGGCCGACAGGCGAAAAAGAGACCCAGTACTTC CASRPTGEKETQYF
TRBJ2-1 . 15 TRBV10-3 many TGTGCCATCAGTGGGGGCGGGCCGACCTACAATGAGCAGTTCTTC CAISGGGPTYNEQFF
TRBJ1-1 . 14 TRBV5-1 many TGCGCCAGCAGGGCGCGAGGGGGGAACACTGAAGCTTTCTTT CASRARGGNTEAFF
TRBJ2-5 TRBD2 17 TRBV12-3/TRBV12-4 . TGTGCCAGCAGTCCCGGGGGACTAGCGAGAGGGTCGGGGACCCAGTACTTC CASSPGGLARGSGTQYF
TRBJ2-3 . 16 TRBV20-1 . TGCAGTGCTAGTACCAAGGCGCGGATGGGCACAGATACGCAGTATTTT CSASTKARMGTDTQYF
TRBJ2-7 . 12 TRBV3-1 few TGTGCCAGCAGCCAAGGTAGGCGCGAGCAGTACTTC CASSQGRREQYF
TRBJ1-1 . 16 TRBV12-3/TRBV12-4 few TGTGCCAGCAGTTTATTGGCAGGCCTTATGAACACTGAAGCTTTCTTT CASSLLAGLMNTEAFF
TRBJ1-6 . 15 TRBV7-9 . TGTGCCAGCACCGCGAGGGGAGGGGATAATTCACCCCTCCACTTT CASTARGGDNSPLHF
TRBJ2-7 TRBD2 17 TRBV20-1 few TGCAGTGCGAGATTCACCGGGACTAGCGGATTATCCTACGAGCAGTACTTC CSARFTGTSGLSYEQYF
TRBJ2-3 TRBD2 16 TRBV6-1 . TGTGCCAGCAGTAGGGTAGCGGGATGGGGCACAGATACGCAGTATTTT CASSRVAGWGTDTQYF
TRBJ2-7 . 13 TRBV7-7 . TGTGCCAGCAGCGAAGGGATATCCTACGAGCAGTACTTC CASSEGISYEQYF
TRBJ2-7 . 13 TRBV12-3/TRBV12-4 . TGTGCCAGCAGTTTAGCGGAAGGCTACGAGCAGTACTTC CASSLAEGYEQYF
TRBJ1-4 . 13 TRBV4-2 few TGTGCCAGCAGCCGAAGGGATCAAGAAAAACTGTTTTTT CASSRRDQEKLFF